This TCR beta chain stems from a study of blood T cell repertoires in COVID-19. Study-level background: Spain, Italy and the United States supplied samples that represented acute and convalescent COVID-19. Sources were T cells, B-cell-depleted T cells, or PBMCs; the material itself was cDNA or gDNA.

This CDR3 contains 12 residues. Germline V gene data show CDR1 as LGHDT and CDR2 as YNNKEL (reference sequence). V lost 3 bases, J lost 3 bases, and 2 bases lay in between. In the authors' methods: Amplification from reference gene primers served as the basis for estimated nucleated cell counts. Clones were sequenced by immunoSEQ multiplex PCR, and TCRdb holds only the in-frame ones, with some missing. V, J and clone size derive from that table, while D and trimming were established from the DNA sequence. The sample includes 60,000 to 85,000 clones, roughly 91% of them seen just once. The J gene is TRBJ2-2, the V gene TRBV3-1 (or the pseudogene TRBV3-2); D gene unclear. This TCR came from a woman older than 75 with active or convalescent COVID-19. Source material: peripheral blood. The DNA of the CDR3 is TGTGCCAGCAGCCACTACACCGGGGAGCTGTTTTTT. It codes for CASSHYTGELFF.